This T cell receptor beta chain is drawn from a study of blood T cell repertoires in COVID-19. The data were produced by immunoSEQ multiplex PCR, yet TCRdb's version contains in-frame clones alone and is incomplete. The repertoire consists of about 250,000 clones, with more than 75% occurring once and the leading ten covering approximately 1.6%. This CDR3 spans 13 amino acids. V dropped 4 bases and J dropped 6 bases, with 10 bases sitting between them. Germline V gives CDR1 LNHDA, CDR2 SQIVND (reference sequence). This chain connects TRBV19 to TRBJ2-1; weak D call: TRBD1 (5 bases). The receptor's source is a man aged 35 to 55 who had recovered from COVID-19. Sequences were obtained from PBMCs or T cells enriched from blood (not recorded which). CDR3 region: CASSTQGPNEQFF. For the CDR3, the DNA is TGTGCCAGTAGTACCCAGGGTCCCAATGAGCAGTTCTTC.